These 30 T cell receptor beta chains originate from one sample sequenced in a study of blood T cell repertoires in COVID-19. Profiled with immunoSEQ multiplex PCR; TCRdb holds only in-frame clones, not every one. The table records about 310,000 clones, approximately 89% of them present only once. Sequencing was carried out using peripheral blood. These receptors came from a woman aged 45-65 years who had recovered from COVID-19.

This rearrangement joins TRBV30 to TRBJ1-4; D is uncertain. CDR1 is GTSNPN, CDR2 SVGIG, per germline (reference sequence). V was pared by 0 bases and J by 8 bases, with 7 bases between. The CDR3 contains 12 residues. This CDR3 is CAWSVSLEKLFF. In nucleotides, the CDR3 is TGTGCCTGGAGTGTCTCCCTCGAAAAACTGTTTTTT.

The rearrangement uses TRBV4-2 and TRBJ2-2; 9 bases align to TRBD2. Germline V gives CDR1 LGHNA, CDR2 YNFKEQ. The CDR3 totals 16 residues. The trim removed 1 base at V and 4 bases at J, leaving 4 bases unmatched. CDR3 residues: CASSQGLAETTGELFF. DNA for the CDR3: TGTGCCAGCAGCCAAGGACTAGCGGAGACCACCGGGGAGCTGTTTTTT.

This chain uses TRBV18 with TRBJ1-6, with TRBD1 as a possible D gene (6 bases). The V end was cut by 5 bases, the J end by 1 base, with 15 bases between. Germline lookup yields CDR1 KGHSH and CDR2 LQKENI. The CDR3 extends over 17 amino acids. The CDR3 nucleotides read TGTGCCAGCTCATCCAGGACAGAAGGGTCCTATAATTCACCCCTCCACTTT. It specifies CASSSRTEGSYNSPLHF.

The V call is TRBV5-5, the J call TRBJ2-1, with D possibly being TRBD1 (6 bases). Trimming removed 4 bases at V and 0 bases at J, with 14 bases between. Per the germline V gene, CDR1 is SGHKS and CDR2 is YYEKEE (reference sequence). The CDR3 consists of 16 residues. CDR3 DNA sequence: TGTGCCAGCAGCCATGTAGGGGGTTCCTCCTACAATGAGCAGTTCTTC. Amino acid sequence: CASSHVGGSSYNEQFF. The whole variable domain, filled in from reference TRBV5-5 and TRBJ2-1, reads DAGVTQSPTHLIKTRGQQVTLRCSPISGHKSVSWYQQVLGQGPQFIFQYYEKEERGRGNFPDRFSARQFPNYSSELNVNALLLGDSALYLCASSHVGGSSYNEQFFGPGTRLTVL.

This chain uses TRBV6-5 with TRBJ1-2; TRBD1 is a possible D gene (5 bases). Germline assignment: CDR1 MNHEY and CDR2 SVGAGI. The CDR3 has 13 amino acids. Between the trimmed V and J ends, which lost 4 bases and 6 bases, there was a span of 12 bases. CDR3 residues: CASSWTGGDGYTF. CDR3 nucleotide sequence: TGTGCCAGCAGTTGGACGGGGGGGGATGGCTACACCTTC.

The rearrangement uses TRBV2 and TRBJ2-7, with 7 bases matching TRBD1. J lost 3 bases, V lost 6 bases, and 5 bases had no gene match. This CDR3 comprises 13 residues. The germline V gene encodes CDR1 SNHLY and CDR2 FYNNEI. CDR3 residues: CASSRDSSYEQYF. CDR3 sequence (DNA): TGTGCCAGCAGCCGGGACAGCAGCTACGAGCAGTACTTC.

The CDR3 region is CASSLGQLGANVLTF. CDR3 bases: TGTGCCAGCAGTTTGGGACAGCTCGGGGCCAACGTCCTGACTTTC. J is TRBJ2-6 and V is TRBV7-9; 7 nucleotides agree with TRBD1. Trimming cost V 6 bases and J 4 bases; bases outside gene matches: 6. Per germline, CDR1 SEHNR and CDR2 FQNEAQ (reference sequence). The CDR3 length is 15 residues.

V and J are TRBV15 and TRBJ2-1, with 10 bases that match TRBD2. Germline V CDR1 and CDR2: LNHNV, YYDKDF (reference sequence). Trimming took 4 bases from V and 1 from J; bases not matched to a gene: 1. CDR3 length: 15 residues. The DNA for the CDR3 is TGTGCCACCAGCAAGGGACTAGCGTCCTACAATGAGCAGTTCTTC. This sequence encodes CATSKGLASYNEQFF.

This clone was seen a handful of times. In nucleotides, the CDR3 is TGTGCCAGCAGAACGCTGACAGGGGGTGGCGAGCAGTACTTC. This encodes CASRTLTGGGEQYF. The rearrangement links TRBV2 to TRBJ2-7; 9 bases agree with TRBD1. CDR1 SNHLY and CDR2 FYNNEI come from the germline V gene. The CDR3 length is 14 residues. The V segment lost 6 bases and the J segment 6 bases; nucleotides outside the gene matches: 9. Looking up the rest from reference TRBV2 and TRBJ2-7 gives the full variable domain: EPEVTQTPSHQVTQMGQEVILRCVPISNHLYFYWYRQILGQKVEFLVSFYNNEISEKSEIFDDQFSVERPDGSNFTLKIRSTKLEDSAMYFCASRTLTGGGEQYFGPGTRLTVT.

This chain's CDR3 is CASSLLGLAGGTQETQYF. In DNA form, the CDR3 reads TGTGCCAGCAGCTTACTGGGACTAGCGGGAGGCACCCAAGAGACCCAGTACTTC. This chain connects TRBV7-2 to TRBJ2-5, with TRBD2 matching 15 bases. CDR1 is SGHTA and CDR2 is FQGNSA in the germline V gene. The CDR3 runs 18 residues. The V segment lost 2 bases and the J segment 1 base; nucleotides outside the gene matches: 5. The full variable domain, in which reference TRBV7-2 and TRBJ2-5 provide the parts outside the CDR3, is GAGVSQSPSNKVTEKGKDVELRCDPISGHTALYWYRQSLGQGLEFLIYFQGNSAPDKSGLPSDRFSAERTGGSVSTLTIQRTQQEDSAVYLCASSLLGLAGGTQETQYFGPGTRLLVL.

The chain joins TRBV18 to TRBJ2-3, with unresolved D. The CDR3 covers 17 residues. The V gene's germline CDR1 is KGHSH and CDR2 LQKENI. Trimming removed 2 bases from V and 1 base from J, with 16 bases in between. The CDR3 protein is CASSPTYTVGGTDTQYF. For the CDR3, the DNA is TGTGCCAGCTCACCAACCTACACTGTCGGAGGCACAGATACGCAGTATTTT.

The chain joins TRBV11-2 to TRBJ1-4; 9 nucleotides line up with TRBD1. The junction had 5 bases not matched to a gene; V was cut back by 1 base and J by 8 bases. CDR1 and CDR2 from the germline V gene are SGHAT and FQNNGV. This CDR3 is built from 15 residues. The CDR3 coding sequence is TGTGCCAGCAGCTTAGCGGGACAGGGTTGGGAAAAACTGTTTTTT. It is translated as CASSLAGQGWEKLFF.

The chain has TRBV28 and TRBJ1-3; 8 bases fit TRBD1. The J segment lost 10 bases and the V segment lost 7 bases, leaving 12 bases of the junction unmatched. Germline V gene lookup returns CDR1 MDHEN and CDR2 SYDVKM. CDR3 size: 14 residues. The CDR3 DNA reads TGTGCCAGCACCGACAGGGGCCTTGTAGGTACCATATATTTT. Protein sequence: CASTDRGLVGTIYF.

The V and J genes are TRBV5-1 and TRBJ2-2, with 7 nucleotides matching TRBD1. With V trimmed by 3 bases and J by 0 bases, 2 bases remained unmatched. The CDR3 runs to 15 residues. From germline, CDR1 is SGHRS and CDR2 YFSETQ. CDR3 nucleotides: TGCGCCAGCAGCTCCGGGACAGCGAACACCGGGGAGCTGTTTTTT. Protein sequence: CASSSGTANTGELFF.

This chain uses TRBV7-9 with TRBJ2-3; 10 bases map to TRBD1. The CDR3 is 16 residues long. V lost 0 bases and J lost 3; bases outside the gene matches: 3. Per germline, CDR1 SEHNR and CDR2 FQNEAQ (reference sequence). This chain's CDR3 is CASSLATGQGTDTQYF. For the CDR3, the DNA is TGTGCCAGCAGCTTAGCGACGGGACAGGGGACAGATACGCAGTATTTT. Full variable domain (missing parts from reference TRBV7-9 and TRBJ2-3): DTGVSQNPRHKITKRGQNVTFRCDPISEHNRLYWYRQTLGQGPEFLTYFQNEAQLEKSRLLSDRFSAERPKGSFSTLEIQRTEQGDSAMYLCASSLATGQGTDTQYFGPGTRLTVL.

CDR3 residues: CAGRDKDFYNEQFF. The CDR3 DNA reads as TGTGCCGGCCGGGACAAAGATTTCTACAATGAGCAGTTCTTC. V usage is TRBV5-4 and J usage is TRBJ2-1; D possibly corresponds to TRBD1 (6 bases). The V end lost 10 bases, the J end lost 3 bases, and 17 bases lay between the germline ends. Germline assignment: CDR1 SGHNT and CDR2 YYREEE (reference sequence). The CDR3 length is 14 residues.

V gene TRBV7-2 combines with J gene TRBJ2-3; maybe TRBD2 (5 bases). The germline V gene has CDR1 SGHTA and CDR2 FQGNSA. The V gene lost 5 bases and the J gene lost 3 bases, with 18 bases spanning the gap. The CDR3 is 16 amino acids. CDR3 in DNA: TGTGCCAGCAGCCCCCTACTAGACCAAGTTACAGATACGCAGTATTTT. It translates to CASSPLLDQVTDTQYF.

CDR3 DNA: TGTGCCAGCAGTTCGGACAGCAATGAGCAGTTCTTC. It is translated as CASSSDSNEQFF. V usage is TRBV12-3 or TRBV12-4 and J usage is TRBJ2-1; TRBD1 is a possible D gene (6 bases). The CDR3 spans 12 residues. V lost 4 bases, J lost 6 bases, and 7 bases lay in between.

The V call is TRBV7-2, the J call TRBJ1-1; 9 positions match TRBD1. J lost 3 bases, V lost 5 bases, and 4 bases had no gene match. CDR1 SGHTA and CDR2 FQGNSA come from the germline V gene. The CDR3 length is 14 residues. DNA of the CDR3: TGTGCCAGCAGCCCCGGGACAGGGTACACTGAAGCTTTCTTT. Translated, it gives CASSPGTGYTEAFF.

The chain carries TRBV7-8 and TRBJ2-2, with 10 bases that match TRBD2. Trimming took 5 bases from V and 2 from J; bases not matched to a gene: 5. This CDR3 has 16 amino acids. Germline V lookup: CDR1 SGHVS, CDR2 FQNEAQ. The CDR3 DNA sequence: TGTGCCAGCAGCCCATCTAGCGGGGGAAACACCGGGGAGCTGTTTTTT. Its translation is CASSPSSGGNTGELFF. The full variable domain, in which reference TRBV7-8 and TRBJ2-2 provide the parts outside the CDR3, is GAGVSQSPRYKVAKRGQDVALRCDPISGHVSLFWYQQALGQGPEFLTYFQNEAQLDKSGLPSDRFFAERPEGSVSTLKIQRTQQEDSAVYLCASSPSSGGNTGELFFGEGSRLTVL.

This rearrangement joins TRBV28 to TRBJ2-5; TRBD2 agrees at 7 bases. Germline V CDR1 and CDR2: MDHEN, SYDVKM. Trimming cost V 6 bases and J 2 bases; bases outside gene matches: 6. The CDR3 runs to 14 residues. The CDR3 protein is CASRLSGGQETQYF. CDR3 coding DNA: TGTGCCAGCAGACTCTCGGGGGGTCAAGAGACCCAGTACTTC.

The CDR3 DNA sequence: TGTGCCACCTCAGGGGGCGCGTCTAGTAATGAGCAGTTCTTC. Protein sequence: CATSGGASSNEQFF. The gene calls are TRBV30 and TRBJ2-1, with 8 bases fitting TRBD1. V lost 8 bases and J lost 7; bases outside the gene matches: 13. Germline loops: CDR1 GTSNPN, CDR2 SVGIG (reference sequence). CDR3 size: 14 residues.

This rearrangement joins TRBV9 to TRBJ2-2, with D possibly TRBD2 on 6 matching bases. Deletions cut 4 bases from V and 0 bases from J, with 13 bases between. The germline V gene encodes CDR1 SGDLS and CDR2 YYNGEE. The CDR3 spans 16 residues. The CDR3 sequence is CASSRREVANTGELFF. In DNA form, the CDR3 reads TGTGCCAGCAGCCGAAGGGAGGTCGCGAACACCGGGGAGCTGTTTTTT.

Written as DNA, the CDR3 is TGTGCCAGCAGCTTAGACACAGGTTTCTACGAGCAGTACTTC. It yields the protein CASSLDTGFYEQYF. V usage is TRBV11-2 and J usage is TRBJ2-7; a possible D gene is TRBD1 (5 bases). The germline V and J ends were trimmed by 0 bases and 3 bases, with 9 bases remaining between them. There are 14 residues in the CDR3. Germline CDR1 reads SGHAT; CDR2 reads FQNNGV.

The chain combines TRBV10-3 with TRBJ1-1, with a tentative D call TRBD1 (5 bases). This CDR3 comprises 14 residues. Per the germline V gene, CDR1 is ENHRY and CDR2 is SYGVKD. V shed 0 bases and J shed 10 bases, with 15 bases lying between them. The CDR3 spells CAISESSGRSRAFF. In DNA form, the CDR3 reads TGTGCCATCAGTGAGTCGTCAGGGAGGAGTAGAGCTTTCTTT.

This clone was seen at least ten times. The chain combines TRBV30 with TRBJ1-2; D remains unclear. Trimming left V 3 bases short and J 4 bases short, with 12 bases between. The CDR3 contains 13 residues. Per the germline V gene, CDR1 is GTSNPN and CDR2 is SVGIG (reference sequence). CDR3 DNA: TGTGCCTGGAGAGAGACCGGAGGCTATGGCTACACCTTC. Protein: CAWRETGGYGYTF.

The J gene is TRBJ2-7, the V gene TRBV28; D remains ambiguous. This CDR3 comprises 14 residues. Germline V CDR1 and CDR2: MDHEN, SYDVKM. V was shortened by 5 bases and J by 3 bases, with 14 bases between the two germline ends. Written as DNA, the CDR3 is TGTGCCAGCAGTCAATGGTCCAGGTTCTACGAGCAGTACTTC. It codes for CASSQWSRFYEQYF.

The chain links TRBV30 to TRBJ1-3; possible D gene TRBD1, 5 bases. This CDR3 comprises 12 residues. Germline lookup yields CDR1 GTSNPN and CDR2 SVGIG (reference sequence). The V gene lost 0 bases and the J gene lost 8 bases, with 8 bases spanning the gap. This CDR3 is CAWSVGGDTIYF. The CDR3 DNA sequence: TGTGCCTGGAGTGTCGGGGGGGACACCATATATTTT. Combining the CDR3 with reference TRBV30 and TRBJ1-3 gives the whole variable domain SQTIHQWPATLVQPVGSPLSLECTVEGTSNPNLYWYRQAAGRGLQLLFYSVGIGQISSEVPQNLSASRPQDRQFILSSKKLLLSDSGFYLCAWSVGGDTIYFGEGSWLTVV.

J is TRBJ2-2 and V is TRBV19; 7 positions match TRBD1. The CDR3 consists of 15 residues. Per germline, CDR1 LNHDA and CDR2 SQIVND (reference sequence). Unmatched junction bases numbered 4, after V lost 5 bases and J lost 1 base. This CDR3 reads CASSFRQGNTGELFF. DNA of the CDR3: TGTGCCAGTAGTTTCCGACAGGGGAACACCGGGGAGCTGTTTTTT. The variable domain in full, with the rest retrieved from reference TRBV19 and TRBJ2-2, is DGGITQSPKYLFRKEGQNVTLSCEQNLNHDAMYWYRQDPGQGLRLIYYSQIVNDFQKGDIAEGYSVSREKKESFPLTVTSAQKNPTAFYLCASSFRQGNTGELFFGEGSRLTVL.

This clone was seen once. The rearrangement joins TRBV24-1 to TRBJ2-2; no clear D. Germline V gene sequence: CDR1 KGHDR, CDR2 SFDVKD. Trimming pared 10 bases from V and 5 bases from J, leaving 16 bases between. This CDR3 spans 14 amino acids. In DNA form, the CDR3 reads TGTGCCACTAAGTCAGGCCGAAATACCGGGGAGCTGTTTTTT. As protein: CATKSGRNTGELFF.